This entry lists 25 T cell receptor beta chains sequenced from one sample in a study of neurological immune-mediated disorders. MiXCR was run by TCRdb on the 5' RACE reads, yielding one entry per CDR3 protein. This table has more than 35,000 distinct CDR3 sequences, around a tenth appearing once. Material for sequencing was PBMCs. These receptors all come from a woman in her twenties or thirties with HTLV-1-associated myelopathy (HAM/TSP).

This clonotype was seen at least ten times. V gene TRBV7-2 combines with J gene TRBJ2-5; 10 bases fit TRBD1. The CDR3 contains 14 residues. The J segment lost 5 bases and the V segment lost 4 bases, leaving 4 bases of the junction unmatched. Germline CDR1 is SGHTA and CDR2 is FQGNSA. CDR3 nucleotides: TGTGCCAGCAGCTCAATGGGACAGGGGGAGACCCAGTACTTC. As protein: CASSSMGQGETQYF.

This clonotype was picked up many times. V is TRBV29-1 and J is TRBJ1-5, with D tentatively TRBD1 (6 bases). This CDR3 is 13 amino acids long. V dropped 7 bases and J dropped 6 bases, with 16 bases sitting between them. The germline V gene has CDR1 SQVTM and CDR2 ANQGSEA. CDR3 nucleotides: TGCAGCGGCGCAACAGGGCCGGGTCAGCCCCAGCATTTT. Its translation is CSGATGPGQPQHF. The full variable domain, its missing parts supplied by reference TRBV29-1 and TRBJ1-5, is SAVISQKPSRDICQRGTSLTIQCQVDSQVTMMFWYRQQPGQSLTLIATANQGSEATYESGFVIDKFPISRPNLTFSTLTVSNMSPEDSSIYLCSGATGPGQPQHFGDGTRLSIL.

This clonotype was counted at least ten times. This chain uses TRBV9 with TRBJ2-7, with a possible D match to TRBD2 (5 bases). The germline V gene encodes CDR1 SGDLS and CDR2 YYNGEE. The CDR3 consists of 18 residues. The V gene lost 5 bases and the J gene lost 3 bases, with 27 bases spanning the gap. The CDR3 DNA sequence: TGTGCCAGCAGTGATACTCCTGGTGGCGAGGGTACCGGCTACGAGCAGTACTTC. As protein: CASSDTPGGEGTGYEQYF.

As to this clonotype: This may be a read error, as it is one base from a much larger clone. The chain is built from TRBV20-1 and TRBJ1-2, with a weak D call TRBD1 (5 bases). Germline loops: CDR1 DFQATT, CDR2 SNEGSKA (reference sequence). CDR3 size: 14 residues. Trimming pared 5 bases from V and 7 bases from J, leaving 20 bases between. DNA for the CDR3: TGCAGTGCTCGATGGCGGACAACACTAGGTGGCTACACCTTC. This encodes CSARWRTTLGGYTF.

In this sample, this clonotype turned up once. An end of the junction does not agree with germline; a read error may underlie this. The CDR3 sequence is CDSSLEPRIAGPVELF. As DNA, the CDR3 is TGTGACAGCAGCTTAGAGCCCCGTATAGCCGGGCCGGTAGAGTTATTC. The J gene is TRBJ2-1, the V gene TRBV7-9, with no clear D. The CDR3 has 16 residues. CDR1 SEHNR and CDR2 FQNEAQ come from the germline V gene (reference sequence).

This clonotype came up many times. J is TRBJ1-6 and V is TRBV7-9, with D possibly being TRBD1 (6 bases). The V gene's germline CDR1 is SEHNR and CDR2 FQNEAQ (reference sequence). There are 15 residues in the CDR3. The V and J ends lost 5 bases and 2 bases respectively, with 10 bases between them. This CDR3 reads CASSVGQTYNSPLHF. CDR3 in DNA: TGTGCCAGCAGCGTCGGACAGACCTATAATTCACCCCTCCACTTT. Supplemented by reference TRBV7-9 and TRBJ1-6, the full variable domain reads DTGVSQNPRHKITKRGQNVTFRCDPISEHNRLYWYRQTLGQGPEFLTYFQNEAQLEKSRLLSDRFSAERPKGSFSTLEIQRTEQGDSAMYLCASSVGQTYNSPLHFGNGTRLTVT.

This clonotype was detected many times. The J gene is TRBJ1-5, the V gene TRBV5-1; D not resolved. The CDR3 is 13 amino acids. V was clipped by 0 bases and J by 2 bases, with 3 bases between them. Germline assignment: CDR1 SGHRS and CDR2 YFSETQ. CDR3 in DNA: TGCGCCAGCAGCTTGGTTGGCAATCAGCCCCAGCATTTT. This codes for CASSLVGNQPQHF.

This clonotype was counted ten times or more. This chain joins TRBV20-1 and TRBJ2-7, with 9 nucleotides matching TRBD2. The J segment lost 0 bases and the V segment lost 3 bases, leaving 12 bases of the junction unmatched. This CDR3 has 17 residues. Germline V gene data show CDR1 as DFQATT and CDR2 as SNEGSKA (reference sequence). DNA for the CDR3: TGCAGTGCTAGGGATCACCTACTAGCGGGCTTCTCCTACGAGCAGTACTTC. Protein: CSARDHLLAGFSYEQYF.

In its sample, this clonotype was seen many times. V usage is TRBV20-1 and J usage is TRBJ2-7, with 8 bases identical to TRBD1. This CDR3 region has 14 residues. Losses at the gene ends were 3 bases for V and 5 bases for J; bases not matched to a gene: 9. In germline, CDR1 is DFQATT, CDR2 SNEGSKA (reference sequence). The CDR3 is CSASSRTGSHEQYF. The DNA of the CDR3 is TGCAGTGCTAGTTCCAGGACAGGGTCCCACGAGCAGTACTTC.

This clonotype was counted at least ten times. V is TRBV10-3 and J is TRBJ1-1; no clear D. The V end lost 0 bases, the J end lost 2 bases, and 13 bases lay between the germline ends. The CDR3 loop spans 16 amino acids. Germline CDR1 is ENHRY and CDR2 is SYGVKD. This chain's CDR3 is CAISESRGAYNTEAFF. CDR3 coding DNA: TGTGCCATCAGTGAGTCGCGAGGAGCTTACAACACTGAAGCTTTCTTT.

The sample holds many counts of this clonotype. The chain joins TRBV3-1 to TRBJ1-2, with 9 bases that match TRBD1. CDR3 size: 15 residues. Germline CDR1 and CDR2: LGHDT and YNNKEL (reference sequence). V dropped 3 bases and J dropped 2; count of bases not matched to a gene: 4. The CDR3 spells CASSQRGTGNYGYTF. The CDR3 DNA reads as TGTGCCAGCAGCCAGCGTGGGACAGGGAACTATGGCTACACCTTC.

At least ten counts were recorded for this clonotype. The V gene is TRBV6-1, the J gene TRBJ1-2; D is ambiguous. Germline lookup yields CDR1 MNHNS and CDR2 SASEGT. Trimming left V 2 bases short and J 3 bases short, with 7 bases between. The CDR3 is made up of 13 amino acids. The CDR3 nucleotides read TGTGCCAGCAGTGAAAGGCAAGACTATGGCTACACCTTC. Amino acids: CASSERQDYGYTF.

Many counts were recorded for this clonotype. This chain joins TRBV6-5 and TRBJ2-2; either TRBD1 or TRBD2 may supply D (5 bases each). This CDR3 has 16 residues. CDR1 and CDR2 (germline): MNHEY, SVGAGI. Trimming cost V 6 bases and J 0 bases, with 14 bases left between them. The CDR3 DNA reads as TGTGCCAGCAGACCCCCGGGGCCGCCGAACACCGGGGAGCTGTTTTTT. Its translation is CASRPPGPPNTGELFF.

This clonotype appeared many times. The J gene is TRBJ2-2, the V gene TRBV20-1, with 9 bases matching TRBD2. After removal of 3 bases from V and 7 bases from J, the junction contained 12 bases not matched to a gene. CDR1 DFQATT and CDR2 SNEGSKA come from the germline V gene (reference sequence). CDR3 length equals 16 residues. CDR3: CSASRVAGGPDGELFF. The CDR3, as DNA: TGCAGTGCTAGTAGGGTCGCGGGGGGGCCGGACGGGGAGCTGTTTTTT.

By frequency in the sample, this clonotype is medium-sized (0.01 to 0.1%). CDR3 in DNA: TGTGCCAGCAGTCCCGACAGGGGGCTTTATGGCTACACCTTC. Residues: CASSPDRGLYGYTF. The J gene is TRBJ1-2, the V gene TRBV6-5, with 10 bases that match TRBD1. Germline assignment: CDR1 MNHEY and CDR2 SVGAGI. With 5 bases clipped from V and 5 bases from J, the junction kept 5 bases outside the gene matches. CDR3 length: 14 residues.

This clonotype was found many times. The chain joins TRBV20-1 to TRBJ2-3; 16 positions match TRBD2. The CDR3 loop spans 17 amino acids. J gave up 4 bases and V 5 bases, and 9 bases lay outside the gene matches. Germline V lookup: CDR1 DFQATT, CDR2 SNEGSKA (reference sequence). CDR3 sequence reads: CSADGTSGGAGSDTQYF. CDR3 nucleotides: TGCAGTGCTGACGGGACTAGCGGGGGGGCGGGATCAGATACGCAGTATTTT.

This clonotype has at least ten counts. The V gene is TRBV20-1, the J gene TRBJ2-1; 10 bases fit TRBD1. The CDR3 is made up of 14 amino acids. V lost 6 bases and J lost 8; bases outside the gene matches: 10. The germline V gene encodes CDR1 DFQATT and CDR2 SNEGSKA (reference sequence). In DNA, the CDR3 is TGCAGTGCGCAAGGGGACAGGGGTTACGATGAGCAGTTCTTC. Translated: CSAQGDRGYDEQFF.

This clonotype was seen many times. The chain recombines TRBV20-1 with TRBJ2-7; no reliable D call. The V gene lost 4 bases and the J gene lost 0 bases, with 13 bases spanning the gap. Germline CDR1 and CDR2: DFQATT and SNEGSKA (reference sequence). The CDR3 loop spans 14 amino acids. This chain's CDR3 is CSAKTTSSSYEQYF. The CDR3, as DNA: TGCAGTGCTAAGACCACCTCTAGCTCCTACGAGCAGTACTTC.

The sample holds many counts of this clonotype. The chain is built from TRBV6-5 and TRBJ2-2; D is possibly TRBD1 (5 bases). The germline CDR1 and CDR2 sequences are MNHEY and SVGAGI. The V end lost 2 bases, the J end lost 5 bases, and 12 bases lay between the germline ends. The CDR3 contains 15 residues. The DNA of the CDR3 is TGTGCCAGCAGTTACGTAGGGGCCCGGACCGGGGAGCTGTTTTTT. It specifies CASSYVGARTGELFF.

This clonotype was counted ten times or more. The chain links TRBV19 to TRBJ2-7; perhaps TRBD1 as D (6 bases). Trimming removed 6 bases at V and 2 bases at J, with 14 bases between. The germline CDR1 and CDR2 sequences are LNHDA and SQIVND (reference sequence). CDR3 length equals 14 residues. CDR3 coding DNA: TGTGCCAGTAGCCCGGGACAAAAGACCTACGAGCAGTACTTC. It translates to CASSPGQKTYEQYF.

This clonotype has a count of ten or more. The CDR3 is CASSRTSGGIGTYNEQFF. The CDR3 region has the DNA TGTGCCAGCAGCCGGACTAGCGGGGGGATCGGGACCTACAATGAGCAGTTCTTC. The chain links TRBV7-3 to TRBJ2-1, with TRBD2 matching over 14 bases. Germline-derived CDR1 and CDR2 are SGHTA and FQGTGA. The V segment lost 5 bases and the J segment 2 bases; nucleotides outside the gene matches: 8. This CDR3 has 18 amino acids. The complete variable domain, with remaining parts taken from reference TRBV7-3 and TRBJ2-1, reads GAGVSQTPSNKVTEKGKYVELRCDPISGHTALYWYRQSLGQGPEFLIYFQGTGAADDSGLPNDRFFAVRPEGSVSTLKIQRTERGDSAVYLCASSRTSGGIGTYNEQFFGPGTRLTVL.

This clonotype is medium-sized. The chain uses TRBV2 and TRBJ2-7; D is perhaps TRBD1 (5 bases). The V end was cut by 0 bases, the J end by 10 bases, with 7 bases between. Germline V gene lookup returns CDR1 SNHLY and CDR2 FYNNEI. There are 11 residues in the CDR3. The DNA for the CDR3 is TGTGCCAGCAGTGAAGCGCAGGGACAGTACTTC. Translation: CASSEAQGQYF.

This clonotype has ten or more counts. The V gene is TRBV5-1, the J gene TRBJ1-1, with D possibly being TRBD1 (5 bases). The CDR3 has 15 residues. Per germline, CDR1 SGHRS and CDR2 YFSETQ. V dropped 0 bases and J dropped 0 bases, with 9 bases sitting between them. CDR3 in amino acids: CASSLAGGMNTEAFF. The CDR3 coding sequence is TGCGCCAGCAGCTTGGCCGGGGGGATGAACACTGAAGCTTTCTTT.

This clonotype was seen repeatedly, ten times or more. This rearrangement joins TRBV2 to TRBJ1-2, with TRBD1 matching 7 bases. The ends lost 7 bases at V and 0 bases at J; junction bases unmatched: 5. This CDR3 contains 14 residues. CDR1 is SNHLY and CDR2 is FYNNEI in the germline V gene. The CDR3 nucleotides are TGTGCCAGCACCTGGACAGGAGCTAACTATGGCTACACCTTC. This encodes CASTWTGANYGYTF.

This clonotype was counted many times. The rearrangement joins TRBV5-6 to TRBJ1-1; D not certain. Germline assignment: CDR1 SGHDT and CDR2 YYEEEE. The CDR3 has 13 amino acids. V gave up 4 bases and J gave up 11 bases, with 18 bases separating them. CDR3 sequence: CASSGGVRRSAFF. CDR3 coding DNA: TGTGCCAGCAGCGGCGGGGTCCGACGCTCTGCTTTCTTT.